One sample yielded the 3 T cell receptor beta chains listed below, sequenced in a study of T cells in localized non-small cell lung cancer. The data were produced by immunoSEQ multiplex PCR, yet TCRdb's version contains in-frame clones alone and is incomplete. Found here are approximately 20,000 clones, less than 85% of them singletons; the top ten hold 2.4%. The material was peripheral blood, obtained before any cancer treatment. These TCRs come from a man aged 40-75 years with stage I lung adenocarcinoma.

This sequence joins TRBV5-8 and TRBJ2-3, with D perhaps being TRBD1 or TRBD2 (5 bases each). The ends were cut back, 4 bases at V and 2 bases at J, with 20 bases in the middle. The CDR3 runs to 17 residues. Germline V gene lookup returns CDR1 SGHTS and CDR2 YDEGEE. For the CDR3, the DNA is TGTGCCAGCAGCGCAGGCCGGGACGGACACTTCACAGATACGCAGTATTTT. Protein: CASSAGRDGHFTDTQYF.

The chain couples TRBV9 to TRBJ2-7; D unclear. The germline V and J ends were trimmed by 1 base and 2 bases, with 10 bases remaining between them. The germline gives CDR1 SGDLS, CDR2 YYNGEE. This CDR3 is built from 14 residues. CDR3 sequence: CASSVNGWTYEQYF. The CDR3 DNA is TGTGCCAGCAGCGTAAACGGATGGACCTACGAGCAGTACTTC.

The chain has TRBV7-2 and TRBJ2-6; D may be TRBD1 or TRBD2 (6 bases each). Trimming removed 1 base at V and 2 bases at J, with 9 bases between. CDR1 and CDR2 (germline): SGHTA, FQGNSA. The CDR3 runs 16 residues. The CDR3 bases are TGTGCCAGCAGCTTAGTAGGGGGGACTGGGGCCAACGTCCTGACTTTC. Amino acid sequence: CASSLVGGTGANVLTF.